This is a list of T cell receptor beta chains from one sample in a study of CD8 T cells in ankylosing spondylitis. MiXCR, run by TCRdb on the 5' RACE reads, gives a single entry per CDR3 protein. This sample yields about 240,000 distinct CDR3 sequences, of which roughly 8.6% are seen a single time; under 7.5% belongs to the top ten. Source material: blood, either unsorted or a sorted T cell fraction (not recorded which). The receptors come from a male donor with ankylosing spondylitis or in good health (not recorded which). Both conserved end residues are part of each CDR3. D genes are given only for firm matches. For some rows the clone size is stated as once, few or many, or as a class when expanded; others skip it.

j_gene: TRBJ1-2
v_gene: TRBV20-1
d_gene: -
len: 15
abundance: many
CDR3nt: TGCAGTGCTAGACCAGACAGGACCTTGGCTCTGGGCTACACCTTC
CDR3aa: CSARPDRTLALGYTF

j_gene: TRBJ1-3
v_gene: TRBV28
d_gene: TRBD1
len: 15
abundance: many
CDR3nt: TGTGCCAGCAGAACCCCCGGGACAGGGGCCCACACCATATATTTT
CDR3aa: CASRTPGTGAHTIYF

j_gene: TRBJ2-3
v_gene: TRBV7-7
d_gene: -
len: 15
abundance: -
CDR3nt: TGTGCTAGCAGCTTAGGCGGGGCCCTCACAGATACGCAGTATTTT
CDR3aa: CASSLGGALTDTQYF

j_gene: TRBJ1-1
v_gene: TRBV7-9
d_gene: -
len: 13
abundance: many
CDR3nt: TGTGCCAGCAGCTTAGGGTCGGGGGCTGAAGCTTTCTTT
CDR3aa: CASSLGSGAEAFF

j_gene: TRBJ2-3
v_gene: TRBV19
d_gene: -
len: 18
abundance: many
CDR3nt: TGTGCCAGTACCCCCCCTGGCCGCTTCGGCGGGCCCACAGATACGCAGTATTTT
CDR3aa: CASTPPGRFGGPTDTQYF

j_gene: TRBJ1-1
v_gene: TRBV24-1
d_gene: -
len: 14
abundance: many
CDR3nt: TGTGCCACCAGTGACGGGACGGATCTAACTGAAGCTTTCTTT
CDR3aa: CATSDGTDLTEAFF

j_gene: TRBJ1-2
v_gene: TRBV29-1
d_gene: -
len: 11
abundance: many
CDR3nt: TGCAGCGTTGCGGGTTTTTATGGCTACACCTTC
CDR3aa: CSVAGFYGYTF

j_gene: TRBJ2-5
v_gene: TRBV7-2
d_gene: -
len: 13
abundance: many
CDR3nt: TGTGCCAGCAGCTTAGGTGCCCAAGAGACCCAGTACTTC
CDR3aa: CASSLGAQETQYF

j_gene: TRBJ2-7
v_gene: TRBV29-1
d_gene: -
len: 13
abundance: many
CDR3nt: TGCAGCGTTAAAAGAGGACCGGCCTACGAGCAGTACTTC
CDR3aa: CSVKRGPAYEQYF

j_gene: TRBJ1-1
v_gene: TRBV5-5
d_gene: -
len: 16
abundance: -
CDR3nt: TGTGCCAACAGCGAGCCCCAGGGAATTGAGAACACTGAAGCTTTCTTT
CDR3aa: CANSEPQGIENTEAFF

j_gene: TRBJ2-7
v_gene: TRBV5-8
d_gene: -
len: 14
abundance: -
CDR3nt: TGTGCCAGCAGTCCGGGCCCCCTATTGAGGGAGCAGTACTTC
CDR3aa: CASSPGPLLREQYF

j_gene: TRBJ2-2
v_gene: TRBV12-3/TRBV12-4
d_gene: -
len: 14
abundance: many
CDR3nt: TGTGCCAGCAGTCCAGTTGACCCCACCGGGGAGCTGTTTTTT
CDR3aa: CASSPVDPTGELFF

j_gene: TRBJ1-1
v_gene: TRBV6-1
d_gene: -
len: 15
abundance: many
CDR3nt: TGTGCCAGCAGCGCGTGGGTTGGGATGAACACTGAAGCTTTCTTT
CDR3aa: CASSAWVGMNTEAFF

j_gene: TRBJ1-1
v_gene: TRBV5-5
d_gene: -
len: 15
abundance: -
CDR3nt: TGTGCCAGCAGCACCGGACAACTCATGAACACTGAAGCTTTCTTT
CDR3aa: CASSTGQLMNTEAFF

j_gene: TRBJ2-7
v_gene: TRBV20-1
d_gene: -
len: 13
abundance: many
CDR3nt: TGCAGTGCTAGAGAACAAGTCTCCTACGAGCAGTACTTC
CDR3aa: CSAREQVSYEQYF

j_gene: TRBJ2-5
v_gene: TRBV5-1
d_gene: TRBD2
len: 14
abundance: few
CDR3nt: TGCGCCAGCAGCCCAGCGGGGGACCAAGAGACCCAGTACTTC
CDR3aa: CASSPAGDQETQYF

j_gene: TRBJ1-1
v_gene: TRBV20-1
d_gene: -
len: 13
abundance: -
CDR3nt: TGCAGTGCTAGAGGCCCTCAGAACACTGAAGCTTTCTTT
CDR3aa: CSARGPQNTEAFF

j_gene: TRBJ1-1
v_gene: TRBV7-9
d_gene: -
len: 12
abundance: many
CDR3nt: TGTGCCAGCAGCTTAGCCGGGATGACGGCTTTCTTT
CDR3aa: CASSLAGMTAFF

j_gene: TRBJ1-3
v_gene: TRBV7-6
d_gene: TRBD1
len: 18
abundance: many
CDR3nt: TGTGCCAGCAGCCAAGGACAGGGGGCCCTATCCTCTGGAAACACCATATATTTT
CDR3aa: CASSQGQGALSSGNTIYF

j_gene: TRBJ2-7
v_gene: TRBV5-6
d_gene: TRBD2
len: 17
abundance: many
CDR3nt: TGTGCCAGCAGCTTGACCGGGACTAGCGGGAGCTCCTACGAGCAGTACTTC
CDR3aa: CASSLTGTSGSSYEQYF

j_gene: TRBJ2-7
v_gene: TRBV6-2/TRBV6-3
d_gene: TRBD2
len: 15
abundance: -
CDR3nt: TGTGCCAGCAGTTCGACTAGCGGGGTGAACTACGAGCAGTACTTC
CDR3aa: CASSSTSGVNYEQYF

j_gene: TRBJ1-1
v_gene: TRBV6-5
d_gene: -
len: 16
abundance: many
CDR3nt: TGTGCCAGCAGTTACTCGAGGACGACAGCGAACACTGAAGCTTTCTTT
CDR3aa: CASSYSRTTANTEAFF

j_gene: TRBJ2-7
v_gene: TRBV7-2
d_gene: TRBD2
len: 15
abundance: few
CDR3nt: TGTGCCAGCAGCTCTCAGACTAGCGCCTCGGTGGAGCAGTACTTC
CDR3aa: CASSSQTSASVEQYF